This TCR beta chain was sequenced for a study of cytomegalovirus exposure and HLA in healthy donors. Findings of the study overall: Cytomegalovirus association was assigned to about 180 TCR beta chains.

Primers for the PCR totalled 60 Vbeta and 13 Jbeta. TCRdb's table, derived via immunoSEQ multiplex PCR, lists solely in-frame clones and lacks some. The sample includes 150,000 to 200,000 clones, around 62% of them seen just once. Comment on this clone: The antigen remains undetermined.

This CDR3 is 13 amino acids long. Germline CDR1 SEHNR, CDR2 FQNEAQ (reference sequence). V was pared by 7 bases and J by 5 bases, with 14 bases between. J is TRBJ2-5 and V is TRBV7-9; D gene ambiguous. This sequence was found in a man aged 35-49 years in good health and CMV-seronegative. Source material: PBMCs. The CDR3 loop is CASTSPRRETQYF. The CDR3 nucleotides read TGTGCCAGCACCTCCCCCCGGCGGGAGACCCAGTACTTC.